These T cell receptor beta chains were read from a single sample in a study of shared clonotypes between healthy human individuals. Clones were sequenced by immunoSEQ multiplex PCR, and TCRdb holds only the in-frame ones, with some missing. The table lists 1,100,000 or so clones, around three quarters of them singletons. The sequencing input was memory CD4+ T cells from PBMCs. The receptors derive from a man younger than 35 in good health. Some clones in this sample may be carry-over from other donors' samples. Both conserved end residues are part of each CDR3. A D gene is named only where the DNA matches it firmly. The size field is filled for only some rows; it gives once, few, many or a size class.

size	D	V	J	DNA	CDR3
NA	NA	TRBV11-2	TRBJ1-5	TGTGCCAGCAGCTTAGATGGGGGGCGAAATCAGCCCCAGCATTTT	CASSLDGGRNQPQHF
NA	NA	TRBV2	TRBJ2-2	TGTGCCACCCTCGGCGGGGTCAGCACCGGGGAGCTGTTTTTT	CATLGGVSTGELFF
NA	NA	TRBV5-1	TRBJ2-7	TGCGCCAGCAGTTCCGGGACGGCATCCTACGAGCAGTACTTC	CASSSGTASYEQYF
NA	TRBD2	TRBV6-6	TRBJ2-3	TGTGCCAGCAGTTATCCGGGACTAGCGGGCACAGATACGCAGTATTTT	CASSYPGLAGTDTQYF
NA	NA	TRBV11-3	TRBJ2-1	TGTGCCAGCTCTGAACAGACCTATTACAATGAGCAGTTCTTC	CASSEQTYYNEQFF
NA	NA	TRBV7-2	TRBJ2-3	TGTGCCAGCAGCCCCGTAATGGGGGCGCAGTATTTT	CASSPVMGAQYF
NA	NA	TRBV2	TRBJ1-5	TGTGCCAGCAGTGAAGGACAGGACAATCAGCCCCAGCATTTT	CASSEGQDNQPQHF
NA	NA	TRBV5-1	TRBJ2-2	TGCGCCAGCAGCCCGTTAACCGGCACCGGGGAGCTGTTTTTT	CASSPLTGTGELFF
NA	NA	TRBV5-4	TRBJ2-1	TGTGCCAGCAGCTTGTATGACGCGCAAGCGTACAATGAGCAGTTCTTC	CASSLYDAQAYNEQFF
NA	NA	TRBV5-1	TRBJ1-4	TGCGCCAGCAGCTTGATGCCGACAGGAGAAAATGAAAAACTGTTTTTT	CASSLMPTGENEKLFF
NA	NA	TRBV28	TRBJ1-2	TGTGCCAGCACTGAAGGGGGGCTTAACTATGGCTACACCTTC	CASTEGGLNYGYTF
NA	TRBD2	TRBV10-3	TRBJ2-1	TGTGCCATCAGTAAACTAGCGGGAGCTAGCGGTGAGCAGTTCTTC	CAISKLAGASGEQFF
NA	NA	TRBV6-6	TRBJ1-5	TGTGCCAGCACCCGGTCCCCCGAAATCCCCCAGCATTTT	CASTRSPEIPQHF
few	NA	TRBV9	TRBJ1-3	TGTGCCAGCAGCGTAGCTGTATCTCATGGAAACACCATATATTTT	CASSVAVSHGNTIYF
NA	NA	TRBV9	TRBJ1-2	TGTGCCAGCAGCGTAGGGCAGTTTAACTATGGCTACACCTTC	CASSVGQFNYGYTF
once	NA	TRBV18	TRBJ1-2	TGTGCCAGCTCCGGGCCCAACTATGGCTACACCTTC	CASSGPNYGYTF
NA	NA	TRBV11-2	TRBJ2-5	TGTGCCAGCAGCTTAGGGGCCGGCTACCAAGAGACCCAGTACTTC	CASSLGAGYQETQYF
NA	NA	TRBV29-1	TRBJ1-2	TGCAGCGTTGAAGATCGCGAGCGGAGGACCGGCTACACCTTC	CSVEDRERRTGYTF
NA	TRBD1	TRBV27	TRBJ2-2	TGTGCCAGCAGTTTATCCCGGACAGGGGTCGGCACCGGGGAGCTGTTTTTT	CASSLSRTGVGTGELFF
NA	TRBD2	TRBV25-1	TRBJ2-5	TGTGCCAACCAAGAGCGGGAGAGGGAGACCCAGTACTTC	CANQERERETQYF
NA	NA	TRBV5-1	TRBJ2-2	TGCGCCAGCAGCTTGGTTGACAACACCGGGGAGCTGTTTTTT	CASSLVDNTGELFF
NA	NA	TRBV10-3	TRBJ2-1	TGTGCCATCAGTGATAGCCCGGGGGCTAGCAGCTCCTACAATGAGCAGTTCTTC	CAISDSPGASSSYNEQFF
NA	NA	TRBV9	TRBJ1-1	TGTGCCAGCAGCGTAGAGCCCCGGGGCACTGAAGCTTTCTTT	CASSVEPRGTEAFF
NA	NA	TRBV2	TRBJ2-3	TGTGCCAGCAGTACGGGGAATACGCAGTATTTT	CASSTGNTQYF
once	NA	TRBV7-2	TRBJ2-1	TGTGCCAGCAGGAGGGACACCTCTTTCTACAATGAGCAGTTCTTC	CASRRDTSFYNEQFF
few	TRBD1	TRBV29-1	TRBJ1-1	TGCAGCGTTGGACAGGGTCTAGAGGCTTTCTTT	CSVGQGLEAFF
NA	NA	TRBV13	TRBJ2-3	TGTGCCAGCAGCTTAAGTCGGGGCACAGATACGCAGTATTTT	CASSLSRGTDTQYF
NA	NA	TRBV5-1	TRBJ2-3	TGCGCCAGCAGCTTGGAAGGAGGCTCGGATACGCAGTATTTT	CASSLEGGSDTQYF
NA	NA	TRBV7-2	TRBJ2-5	TGTGCCAGCAGCTTAGTGAGTCTAGCCCGAGAGACCCAGTACTTC	CASSLVSLARETQYF
many	NA	TRBV5-4	TRBJ1-1	TGTGCCAGCAGCTTAGACATGAACACTGAAGCTTTCTTT	CASSLDMNTEAFF
NA	NA	TRBV2	TRBJ2-7	TGTGCCAGCAGTGGGGGGAGCGGGTTTACCTACGAGCAGTACTTC	CASSGGSGFTYEQYF
few	NA	TRBV5-6	TRBJ2-7	TGTGCCAGCAGCCCCAGACAACTCCCCTACGAGCAGTACTTC	CASSPRQLPYEQYF
NA	TRBD1	TRBV5-1	TRBJ2-6	TGCGCCAGCAGCTCGCTGACAGGGCGAGGGGCCAACGTCCTGACTTTC	CASSSLTGRGANVLTF
NA	NA	TRBV7-9	TRBJ1-1	TGTGCCAGCTCAGAGGGGACCACTGAAGCTTTCTTT	CASSEGTTEAFF
NA	TRBD1	TRBV4-1	TRBJ2-1	TGCGCCAGCAGCCAAGGGGGGGACAGGGCATACAATGAGCAGTTCTTC	CASSQGGDRAYNEQFF
NA	NA	TRBV6-1	TRBJ2-7	TGTGCCAGCAACTCAGGTAGCTCCCACGAGCAGTACTTC	CASNSGSSHEQYF
NA	TRBD2	TRBV9	TRBJ2-3	TGTGCCAGCAGCCCAGGGACTAGCGGGAGTATGGATACGCAGTATTTT	CASSPGTSGSMDTQYF
NA	TRBD1	TRBV7-6	TRBJ1-1	TGTGCCAGCAGCGAAACTTACGGGACAGGGTTCGCTTTCTTT	CASSETYGTGFAFF
NA	NA	TRBV6-5	TRBJ2-3	TGTGCCAGCAGCCCGTGGGACCGCACAGATACGCAGTATTTT	CASSPWDRTDTQYF
NA	TRBD2	TRBV18	TRBJ2-7	TGTGCCAGCTCACCGGGACTAGCGGGAGTGGAAGAGCAGTACTTC	CASSPGLAGVEEQYF
NA	TRBD2	TRBV2	TRBJ2-7	TGTGCCAGCAGACCTAGCGGGAGGGCCTACGAGCAGTACTTC	CASRPSGRAYEQYF
many	NA	TRBV20-1	TRBJ1-2	TGCAGTGCCATTTCCCCCTATGGCTACACCTTC	CSAISPYGYTF
NA	NA	TRBV25-1	TRBJ2-7	TGTGCCAGCAGTGGGACGGCGGGACCCTACGAGCAGTACTTC	CASSGTAGPYEQYF
NA	TRBD2	TRBV5-1	TRBJ2-3	TGCGCCAGCAGCTGGGCTCTAGCGGCACAAGCAGATACGCAGTATTTT	CASSWALAAQADTQYF
few	NA	TRBV30	TRBJ2-7	TGTGCCTGGAGTGCAACTACGGACAGCGGGGCGTACTTC	CAWSATTDSGAYF
NA	TRBD2	TRBV7-3	TRBJ2-5	TGTGCCAGCAGCCCCAGCGGGACGCACGGAGAGACCCAGTACTTC	CASSPSGTHGETQYF
NA	TRBD1	TRBV19	TRBJ1-4	TGTGCCAGTAGTCGTTCCAGACAGGGGGGAAGAGAAAAACTGTTTTTT	CASSRSRQGGREKLFF
NA	NA	TRBV2	TRBJ2-1	TGTGCCAGCAGTGAGGACCCAAGCCAGCAGTTCTTC	CASSEDPSQQFF
NA	TRBD2	TRBV6-6	TRBJ2-7	TGTGCCAGCAGTTACTGGCGGGAGGGCGAGCAGTACTTC	CASSYWREGEQYF
NA	NA	TRBV2	TRBJ1-1	TGTGCCAGCTGTCGGGACGGTGGGGCTTTCTTT	CASCRDGGAFF
once	NA	TRBV2	TRBJ1-2	TGTGCCAGCAGTGTTGTTCATGGGCAGGATGGCTACACCTTC	CASSVVHGQDGYTF
once	NA	TRBV9	TRBJ1-6	TGTGCCAGCAGCGTAGCTGACTATAATTCACCCCTCCACTTT	CASSVADYNSPLHF
few	NA	TRBV2	TRBJ2-2	TGTGCCAGCAGTGACAGACCAAGCGCCGGGGAGCTGTTTTTT	CASSDRPSAGELFF
NA	TRBD2	TRBV28	TRBJ2-1	TGTGCCAGCAGTCCCCGGGCGGCGGGAGGCAATGAGCAGTTCTTC	CASSPRAAGGNEQFF
NA	NA	TRBV6-1	TRBJ2-5	TGTGCCAGCACCCATGACAAGACACAAGAGACCCAGTACTTC	CASTHDKTQETQYF